The TCR beta chain described here comes from a study of blood T cell repertoires in COVID-19. About the study: The United States, Italy and Spain were the sources of the acute and convalescent COVID-19 samples. T cells, B-cell-depleted T cells, or PBMCs supplied cDNA or gDNA.

Those enrolled in Seattle joined during active infection and were followed longitudinally afterward. In germline, CDR1 is SGHRS, CDR2 YFSETQ. The CDR3 totals 14 residues. The V end lost 3 bases, the J end lost 4 bases, and 12 bases lay between the germline ends. Per the original methods: Counts of nucleated cells, estimated from reference gene primer amplification, were obtained. Generated by immunoSEQ multiplex PCR, the TCRdb table keeps only in-frame clones and is missing some. That table supplies the V and J calls and clone size; D and trimming were determined from the DNA. The top ten hold roughly 6.6% of the sample, which has approximately 350,000 clones, about 88% seen once.

The sequence was collected from a woman aged 60-75 years with COVID-19, enrolled during active disease. The sample consisted of peripheral blood. The chain carries TRBV5-1 and TRBJ2-3; a weak D match, TRBD2 (6 bases). This CDR3 is CASSSGLLPDTQYF. As DNA, the CDR3 is TGCGCCAGCAGCTCGGGACTCCTTCCAGATACGCAGTATTTT.